The present TCR beta chain was sequenced within a study of cytomegalovirus exposure and HLA in healthy donors. Study details: A later analysis reported the approximately 120 validation repertoires used the same platform as the 550 to 800 first-cohort repertoires. General study points: It was 150 to 200 TCR beta chains that were listed as cytomegalovirus-associated.

Here immunoSEQ multiplex PCR was the method, and the copy in TCRdb shows in-frame clones only, minus some. There are roughly 60,000 clones in the sample; approximately 90% occur only once, and about 1.2% lies in the top ten. Regarding this clone: Its antigen is not identified.

Germline CDR1 SGHVS, CDR2 FQNEAQ. V lost 3 bases to trimming and J lost 9 bases, with 17 bases between them. CDR3 length: 14 amino acids. The source of this sequence is a woman aged 18-29 years in good health and CMV-seronegative. The chain carries TRBV7-8 and TRBJ1-2; a weak D match, TRBD1 (5 bases). Sequenced material: PBMCs. The DNA of the CDR3 is TGTGCCAGCAGCTTTTCTCGGGGGTCCCCGAGCTACACCTTC. It specifies CASSFSRGSPSYTF.